This T cell receptor beta chain was captured by sequencing in a study of blood T cell repertoires in COVID-19. At the level of the study: The cDNA or gDNA used as material had been derived from T cells, B-cell-depleted T cells, or PBMCs.

There are 15 residues in the CDR3. CDR1 is SGHRS and CDR2 is YFSETQ in the germline V gene. Deletions cut 5 bases from V and 4 bases from J, with 18 bases between. This study enrolled people aged roughly 18 to 90 from about two dozen US geographic areas. In the study's own analysis: Using reference gene primer amplification, nucleated cell counts were estimated. Assay used: immunoSEQ multiplex PCR; TCRdb lists only in-frame clones, some missing. That table furnishes V, J and clone size, whereas the DNA furnished D and trimming. Among under 200,000 clones listed, about 88% were seen once. The sample was PBMCs or T cells enriched from blood (not recorded which). The source of this sequence is a woman between 35 and 50 years old in a cohort exposed to, infected with or recovered from COVID-19 (not recorded which). V gene TRBV5-1 combines with J gene TRBJ1-1; D not certain. CDR3 sequence: CASRGREEGSTEAFF. In nucleotides, the CDR3 is TGCGCCAGCAGGGGCCGCGAGGAGGGTTCCACTGAAGCTTTCTTT.